This TCR beta chain originates from a study of T cells in Graves' hyperthyroidism and ophthalmopathy. The germline V gene encodes CDR1 MNHEY and CDR2 SVGAGI. Trimming took 2 bases from V and 7 from J, leaving 12 bases between them. The CDR3 contains 15 residues. Exclusion of patients followed from uncontrolled infection, other autoimmune disease, pregnancy or lactation. Findings and caveats of the study: Peripheral blood also featured most of the thyroid clonotypes expanded above 0.001. Separation of ophthalmopathy from stable hyperthyroidism was achieved by a 13 V-J model.

Ten or more counts support this clonotype. Its antigen is as yet unknown. Amplified regions were TCR beta CDR3 sequences from RNA transcripts. The primer set for the first-round RT-PCR of the TCR CDR3 was HTBI. TCRdb processed the multiplex PCR reads anew with MiXCR; each CDR3 protein has one entry. The profile shows more than 500,000 distinct CDR3 sequences, 35% to 55% of them singletons. The receptor was derived from an adult woman with Graves' disease, either hyperthyroidism or ophthalmopathy (not recorded which). The chain links TRBV6-5 to TRBJ1-6; D ambiguous. The sample consisted of peripheral blood or thyroid tissue (not recorded which). The CDR3 region has the DNA TGTGCCAGCAGTTACAAGGGTCCGCGAAATTCACCCCTCCACTTT. Its protein is CASSYKGPRNSPLHF.